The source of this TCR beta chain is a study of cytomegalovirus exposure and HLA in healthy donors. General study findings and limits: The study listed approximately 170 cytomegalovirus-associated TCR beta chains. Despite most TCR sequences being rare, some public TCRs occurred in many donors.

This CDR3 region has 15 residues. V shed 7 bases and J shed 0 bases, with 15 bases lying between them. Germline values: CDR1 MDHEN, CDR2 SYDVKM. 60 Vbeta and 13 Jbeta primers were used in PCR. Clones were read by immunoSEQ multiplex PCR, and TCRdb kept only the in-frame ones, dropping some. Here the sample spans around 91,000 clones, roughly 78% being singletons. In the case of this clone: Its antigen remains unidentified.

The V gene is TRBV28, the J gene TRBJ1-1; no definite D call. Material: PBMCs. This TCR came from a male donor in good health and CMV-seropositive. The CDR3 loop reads CASTLPQSMNTEAFF. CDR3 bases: TGTGCCAGCACCCTGCCACAGTCAATGAACACTGAAGCTTTCTTT.